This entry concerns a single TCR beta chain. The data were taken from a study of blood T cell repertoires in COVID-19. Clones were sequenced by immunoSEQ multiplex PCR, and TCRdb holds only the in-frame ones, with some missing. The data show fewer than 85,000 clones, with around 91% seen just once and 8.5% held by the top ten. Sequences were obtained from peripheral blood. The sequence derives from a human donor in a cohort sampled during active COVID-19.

The CDR3 bases are TGTGCCACCAGTGAGTCAGGGGCGACACTCAATCAGCCCCAGCATTTT. Translated: CATSESGATLNQPQHF. The chain uses TRBV24-1 and TRBJ1-5; D may be TRBD1 (6 bases). CDR1 is KGHDR, CDR2 SFDVKD, per germline. Trimming cost V 4 bases and J 3 bases, with 15 bases left between them. The CDR3 length is 16 residues.